The 29 T cell receptor beta chains below were found in one sample sequenced in a study of blood T cell repertoires in COVID-19. Clones were read by immunoSEQ multiplex PCR, and TCRdb kept only the in-frame ones, dropping some. The sample carries around 160,000 clones, approximately 85% recorded once. Input material: peripheral blood. These receptors came from a woman in her sixties with COVID-19, enrolled during active disease.

The rearrangement joins TRBV29-1 to TRBJ2-2; no definite D call. The CDR3 extends over 13 amino acids. The germline gives CDR1 SQVTM, CDR2 ANQGSEA. Trimming cost V 7 bases and J 3 bases, with 12 bases left between them. DNA for the CDR3: TGCAGCGCTGGGTGGAGAGACACCGGGGAGCTGTTTTTT. This gives the protein CSAGWRDTGELFF.

Concerning this clone: Compared with germline, one end of the junction differs, possibly owing to a read error. The chain has TRBV7-7 and TRBJ1-1, with TRBD1 matching 7 bases. The length of the CDR3 is 16 residues. The germline V gene has CDR1 SSHAT and CDR2 FNYEAQ (reference sequence). The CDR3 coding sequence is TGTGCTAGCAGCCCCCGACTAGGGGGCGTCAACACTGAAGCTTTCTTT. It yields the protein CASSPRLGGVNTEAFF.

This sequence joins TRBV6-5 and TRBJ1-2; the D is unclear. There are 12 residues in the CDR3. V lost 4 bases and J lost 4, with 7 bases in between. Germline loops: CDR1 MNHEY, CDR2 SVGAGI. The CDR3 is CASSSPGYGYTF. The CDR3 nucleotides read TGTGCCAGCAGTTCTCCGGGCTATGGCTACACCTTC.

CDR3 in amino acids: CASSRDRETQYF. The CDR3 DNA follows: TGTGCCAGCAGTCGGGACAGGGAAACGCAGTATTTT. The rearrangement joins TRBV12-3 or TRBV12-4 to TRBJ2-3; 9 nucleotides align to TRBD1. The CDR3 length is 12 residues. Germline trimming cut 5 bases from V and 9 bases from J; bases unmatched to any gene: 3.

This chain connects TRBV18 to TRBJ2-7, with D perhaps TRBD1 (6 bases). CDR1 KGHSH and CDR2 LQKENI come from the germline V gene. V was pared by 3 bases and J by 7 bases, with 19 bases between. This CDR3 contains 15 residues. In DNA, the CDR3 is TGTGCCAGCTCACCTAGCCAGGGGTTGGTTCGGGAGCAGTACTTC. It specifies CASSPSQGLVREQYF.

This chain joins TRBV15 and TRBJ1-2; 7 nucleotides match TRBD1. The CDR3 covers 16 residues. CDR1 and CDR2 (germline): LNHNV, YYDKDF (reference sequence). Unmatched junction bases numbered 10, after V lost 0 bases and J lost 6 bases. The CDR3 DNA reads TGTGCCACCAGCAGAGACATTAGTCAGGGGGAAGATGGCTACACCTTC. Its translation: CATSRDISQGEDGYTF.

This chain connects TRBV6-1 to TRBJ1-2, with TRBD1 identical over 12 bases. CDR1 and CDR2 (germline): MNHNS, SASEGT. V dropped 4 bases and J dropped 8; count of bases not matched to a gene: 14. The CDR3 spans 17 residues. CDR3 bases: TGTGCCAGCAGTGGCAACGTTGGGACAGGGGGCATCAGGGGCTACACCTTC. This translates into CASSGNVGTGGIRGYTF.

The chain is built from TRBV4-3 and TRBJ2-7, with D possibly being TRBD1 (5 bases). The CDR3 has 14 residues. Trimming removed 0 bases from V and 2 bases from J, with 8 bases in between. Germline CDR1 is LGHNA and CDR2 is YSLEER. The CDR3 loop reads CASSQDHRTYEQYF. CDR3 DNA sequence: TGCGCCAGCAGCCAAGATCACAGGACCTACGAGCAGTACTTC.

Remarks on this clone: Other DNA sequences of this sample code for an identical CDR3. The gene calls are TRBV18 and TRBJ2-7, with 9 bases lining up with TRBD1. Germline V CDR1 and CDR2: KGHSH, LQKENI. This CDR3 spans 14 amino acids. V shed 3 bases and J 3 bases; nucleotides not matched to a gene: 3. CDR3 nucleotides: TGTGCCAGCTCACCTAGGACAGGGGACTACGAGCAGTACTTC. Its protein is CASSPRTGDYEQYF.

The chain couples TRBV12-5 to TRBJ2-5, with D perhaps TRBD1 (8 bases). The CDR3 sequence is 17 residues long. The germline gives CDR1 LGHNT, CDR2 FRNRAP. The CDR3 DNA is TGTGGTTGTGGTTTGGGGGGGACAGGTGGGGAACAAGAGACCCAGTACTTC. Translation gives CGCGLGGTGGEQETQYF.

This clone was seen a few times. This chain links TRBV24-1 with TRBJ2-3, with D perhaps TRBD2 (6 bases). This CDR3 region has 15 residues. V dropped 3 bases and J dropped 2 bases, with 11 bases sitting between them. Germline V gene lookup returns CDR1 KGHDR and CDR2 SFDVKD. The CDR3 loop is CATSDPKRATDTQYF. The CDR3 DNA reads TGTGCCACCAGTGATCCCAAGCGGGCCACAGATACGCAGTATTTT.

The chain links TRBV11-2 to TRBJ2-5; 13 nucleotides align to TRBD2. The CDR3 extends over 15 amino acids. The germline V gene encodes CDR1 SGHAT and CDR2 FQNNGV. Trimming cost V 3 bases and J 3 bases; bases outside gene matches: 1. CDR3 in amino acids: CASSFTSGGEETQYF. The CDR3, as DNA: TGTGCCAGCAGCTTTACTAGCGGGGGGGAAGAGACCCAGTACTTC.

The chain recombines TRBV11-1 with TRBJ2-1, with a tentative D call TRBD1 (6 bases). The CDR3 has 14 residues. CDR1 SGHAT and CDR2 FQDESV come from the germline V gene (reference sequence). Trimming shortened V by 4 bases and J by 7 bases, and 14 bases separated the two germline ends. CDR3 coding DNA: TGTGCCAGCAGCTCTACCCAGGGGTGGAATGAGCAGTTCTTC. This sequence encodes CASSSTQGWNEQFF.

The rearrangement uses TRBV11-2 and TRBJ1-4; no firm D call. Germline V gene sequence: CDR1 SGHAT, CDR2 FQNNGV. This CDR3 is 16 amino acids long. V was shortened by 0 bases and J by 0 bases, with 8 bases between the two germline ends. The CDR3 is CASSLDRDATNEKLFF. The CDR3 DNA is TGTGCCAGCAGCTTAGATCGAGATGCAACTAATGAAAAACTGTTTTTT. The complete variable domain, with remaining parts taken from reference TRBV11-2 and TRBJ1-4, reads EAGVAQSPRYKIIEKRQSVAFWCNPISGHATLYWYQQILGQGPKLLIQFQNNGVVDDSQLPKDRFSAERLKGVDSTLKIQPAKLEDSAVYLCASSLDRDATNEKLFFGSGTQLSVL.

This sequence joins TRBV24-1 and TRBJ2-1; 7 nucleotides align to TRBD2. This CDR3 has 12 residues. Germline trimming cut 6 bases from V and 10 bases from J; bases unmatched to any gene: 5. Germline loops: CDR1 KGHDR, CDR2 SFDVKD. CDR3 sequence (DNA): TGTGCCACCAGTTCCCCGGGACTAGAGCAGTTCTTC. Amino acids: CATSSPGLEQFF.

The V gene is TRBV5-1, the J gene TRBJ1-2; D unresolved. Germline lookup yields CDR1 SGHRS and CDR2 YFSETQ. V was clipped by 0 bases and J by 4 bases, with 10 bases between them. The CDR3 has 14 residues. Here the CDR3 reads CASSLDGEGYGYTF. CDR3 nucleotides: TGCGCCAGCAGCTTGGATGGGGAGGGCTATGGCTACACCTTC.

The rearrangement links TRBV13 to TRBJ2-3; no reliable D call. V lost 0 bases, J lost 2 bases, and 12 bases lay in between. CDR1 and CDR2 (germline): PRHDT, FYEKMQ (reference sequence). The CDR3 spans 16 residues. This CDR3 is CASSLGLSKHTDTQYF. CDR3 bases: TGTGCCAGCAGCTTAGGCCTCTCCAAGCACACAGATACGCAGTATTTT.

This clone was seen a few times. The chain couples TRBV5-1 to TRBJ2-1; 7 nucleotides line up with TRBD2. The length of the CDR3 is 16 residues. The V gene's germline CDR1 is SGHRS and CDR2 YFSETQ. Losses at the gene ends were 4 bases for V and 1 base for J; bases not matched to a gene: 8. The CDR3 DNA sequence: TGCGCCAGCAGCCGTTCGGGGGAGGGATCCTACAATGAGCAGTTCTTC. Translated, it gives CASSRSGEGSYNEQFF.

This chain uses TRBV7-2 with TRBJ2-3; a weak D match, TRBD1 (5 bases). V was pared by 3 bases and J by 5 bases, with 15 bases between. The CDR3 loop spans 15 amino acids. The germline V gene encodes CDR1 SGHTA and CDR2 FQGNSA. The CDR3 spells CASSFAGLTQDTQYF. CDR3 nucleotide sequence: TGTGCCAGCAGCTTCGCAGGGCTTACTCAAGATACGCAGTATTTT.

The chain combines TRBV5-4 with TRBJ1-1; D not certain. V lost 3 bases, J lost 11 bases, and 11 bases lay in between. Germline V lookup: CDR1 SGHNT, CDR2 YYREEE (reference sequence). This CDR3 spans 11 amino acids. The DNA for the CDR3 is TGTGCCAGCAGCTCGGGATCCCGGGCTTTCTTT. The encoded protein is CASSSGSRAFF.

The J gene is TRBJ1-5, the V gene TRBV28; 9 positions match TRBD1. Germline values: CDR1 MDHEN, CDR2 SYDVKM. The CDR3 totals 14 residues. Trimming cost V 5 bases and J 5 bases; bases outside gene matches: 4. CDR3 DNA: TGTGCCAGCAGTAGGGGACAGGGTTATCAGCCCCAGCATTTT. Its protein product is CASSRGQGYQPQHF.

The V and J genes are TRBV7-2 and TRBJ1-1; D possibly corresponds to TRBD1 (6 bases). This CDR3 is 16 amino acids long. Germline-derived CDR1 and CDR2 are SGHTA and FQGNSA. Trimming removed 1 base at V and 7 bases at J, with 19 bases between. The CDR3 DNA reads TGTGCCAGCAGCTTAGGTATCGGAGTGGGGGCGCGTGAAGCTTTCTTT. Protein sequence: CASSLGIGVGAREAFF. The full variable domain, with the rest looked up from reference TRBV7-2 and TRBJ1-1, is GAGVSQSPSNKVTEKGKDVELRCDPISGHTALYWYRQSLGQGLEFLIYFQGNSAPDKSGLPSDRFSAERTGGSVSTLTIQRTQQEDSAVYLCASSLGIGVGAREAFFGQGTRLTVV.

This chain connects TRBV10-3 to TRBJ2-5; 11 nucleotides agree with TRBD2. The CDR3 has 14 amino acids. The V segment lost 5 bases and the J segment 4 bases; nucleotides outside the gene matches: 3. Germline CDR1 and CDR2: ENHRY and SYGVKD. In nucleotides, the CDR3 is TGTGCCATCAGTCCCGGGACTAGCGGAGAGACCCAGTACTTC. It encodes CAISPGTSGETQYF.

This clone turned up a few times. Different DNA sequences within this sample yield the same CDR3. The chain uses TRBV18 and TRBJ2-7; a possible D gene is TRBD1 (6 bases). This CDR3 has 12 residues. Germline CDR1 and CDR2: KGHSH and LQKENI. Trimming took 3 bases from V and 3 from J, leaving 6 bases between them. The CDR3 protein is CASSPDSYEQYF. The CDR3 DNA follows: TGTGCCAGCTCACCGGACAGCTACGAGCAGTACTTC.

The V gene is TRBV7-9, the J gene TRBJ1-2; D gene uncertain. The CDR3 runs 14 residues. Between the trimmed V and J ends, which lost 3 bases and 7 bases, there was a span of 15 bases. Per germline, CDR1 SEHNR and CDR2 FQNEAQ (reference sequence). CDR3 DNA sequence: TGTGCCAGCAGCTTTGAATCGAGGGAAAGTGGCTACACCTTC. Protein sequence: CASSFESRESGYTF.

This chain links TRBV4-2 with TRBJ2-1; D is unresolved. The V gene lost 2 bases and the J gene lost 4 bases, with 6 bases spanning the gap. The CDR3 totals 13 residues. Germline CDR1 is LGHNA and CDR2 is YNFKEQ. CDR3 in DNA: TGTGCCAGCAGCCAACTACCATACAATGAGCAGTTCTTC. The encoded protein is CASSQLPYNEQFF.

J is TRBJ2-1 and V is TRBV6-5, with a tentative D call TRBD1 (6 bases). Germline CDR1 reads MNHEY; CDR2 reads SVGAGI. Trimming stripped 6 bases from V and 6 bases from J, with 18 bases between. This CDR3 has 15 amino acids. CDR3 DNA sequence: TGTGCCAGCAGACTCTCCTTCGAAGGGGGCAATGAGCAGTTCTTC. This translates into CASRLSFEGGNEQFF.

The chain joins TRBV6-5 to TRBJ2-7; D is perhaps TRBD2 (7 bases). Germline V lookup: CDR1 MNHEY, CDR2 SVGAGI. Between the trimmed V and J ends, which lost 0 bases and 7 bases, there was a span of 16 bases. This CDR3 spans 15 amino acids. CDR3 bases: TGTGCCAGCAGTTACTCCCGGTGGGGGGGCCGGGAGCAGTACTTC. Residues: CASSYSRWGGREQYF.

The chain uses TRBV7-3 and TRBJ2-5, with 7 positions matching TRBD1. This CDR3 is 15 amino acids long. Germline V gene lookup returns CDR1 SGHTA and CDR2 FQGTGA. Trimming removed 2 bases from V and 4 bases from J; junction bases left unmatched: 7. The CDR3 region is CASSLQGGRIETQYF. CDR3 sequence (DNA): TGTGCCAGCAGCTTACAAGGGGGCCGTATAGAGACCCAGTACTTC.